This TCR beta chain was sequenced in a study of TIL therapy for anti-PD-1-resistant metastatic lung cancer. The overall study: Most patients had lung adenocarcinoma. Broader study findings: Compared with baseline intratumoral T cells, expanded TIL cultures were more clonal and less diverse (approximately 6% vs 31%).

This was the immunoSEQ v3 assay. TCRdb keeps only in-frame clones here, not all; method: immunoSEQ multiplex PCR. The data contain more than 90,000 clones, about three fifths of them singletons. V shed 1 base and J 6 bases; nucleotides not matched to a gene: 4. CDR3 length: 14 residues. Germline CDR1 and CDR2: LGHDT and YNNKEL (reference sequence). In the case of this clone: The antigen remains undetermined.

Specified time point: pre-treatment sample, taken before nivolumab and TIL therapy. Tumor tissue came from excised metastases, mostly pleural nodules or supraclavicular lymph nodes. Stage 4 NSCLC adults joined between October 2017 and 2020. The clonotype comes from a person aged 25 to 80 with non-small cell lung cancer. The specimen was tumor tissue, collected at baseline. This chain joins TRBV3-1 (or the pseudogene TRBV3-2) and TRBJ2-3; 7 positions agree with TRBD1. The CDR3 DNA sequence: TGTGCCAGCAGCCAAGGACAGGGTTACGATACGCAGTATTTT. Translating it yields CASSQGQGYDTQYF.